This TCR beta chain was sequenced in a study of blood T cells in healthy people across ages. About the research overall: The template switching approach captured approximately one barcoded beta molecule for every two T cells. Notes on the study in general: It was not possible, with unsorted PBMCs, to conclusively compare naive and antigen-experienced cells. Naive CD4+ cell counts and diversity both ran higher in long-lived than in aged donors. As naive T cell percentage varied, TCR beta diversity correlated strongly with it.

Then a second PCR, running roughly 7 to 11 cycles, was carried out with a sample-barcoded 5' primer and a J-beta primer mix. Each CDR3 protein gets one entry after TCRdb re-called the 5' RACE reads with MiXCR. The sample lists around 800,000 distinct CDR3 sequences; 40% to 50% were seen once. Remarks on this clonotype: Antigen specificity is unknown.

The receptor comes from a man aged 60 to 75 in good health. Sequencing used blood.

The DNA of the CDR3 is TGCGCCAGCAGCCAAGAGCAGAAGGACGGGCTGTACTTC. Its protein is CASSQEQKDGLYF. V and J are TRBV4-3 and TRBJ2-7; D not certain. Germline assignment: CDR1 LGHNA and CDR2 YSLEER. This CDR3 region has 13 residues. Trimming took 0 bases from V and 12 from J, leaving 15 bases between them.